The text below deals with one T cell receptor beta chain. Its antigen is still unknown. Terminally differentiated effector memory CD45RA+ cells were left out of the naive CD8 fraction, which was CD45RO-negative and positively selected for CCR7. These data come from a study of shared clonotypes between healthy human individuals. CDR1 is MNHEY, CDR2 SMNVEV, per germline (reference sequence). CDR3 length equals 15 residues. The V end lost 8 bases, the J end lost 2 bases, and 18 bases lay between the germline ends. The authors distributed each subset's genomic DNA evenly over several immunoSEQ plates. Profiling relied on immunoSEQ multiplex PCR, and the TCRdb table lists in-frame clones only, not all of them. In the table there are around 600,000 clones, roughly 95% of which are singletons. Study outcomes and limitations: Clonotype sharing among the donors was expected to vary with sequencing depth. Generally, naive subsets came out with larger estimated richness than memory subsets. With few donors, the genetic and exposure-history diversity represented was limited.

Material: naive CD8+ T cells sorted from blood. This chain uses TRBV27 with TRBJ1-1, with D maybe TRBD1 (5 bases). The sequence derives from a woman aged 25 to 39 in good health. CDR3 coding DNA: TGTGCCAGCGGGACTCCCTTACATAAAAACACTGAAGCTTTCTTT. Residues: CASGTPLHKNTEAFF.